This T cell receptor (beta chain) derives from a study of T cells in Graves' hyperthyroidism and ophthalmopathy. Study-level points and caveats: Most expanded thyroid clonotypes above 0.001 also appeared in blood.

Researchers took RNA transcripts and amplified the TCR beta CDR3 regions from them. The HTBI primer set served for first-round RT-PCR of the TCR CDR3. TCRdb called the multiplex PCR reads again in MiXCR, with one record for every CDR3 protein. The sample contains fewer than 650,000 distinct CDR3 sequences, under 15% of which appear only once. This clonotype was recorded at least ten times. The antigen remains undetermined. The V gene's germline CDR1 is ENHRY and CDR2 SYGVKD. There are 18 residues in the CDR3. Trimming removed 6 bases from V and 1 base from J, with 23 bases in between. The TCR sequence derives from a middle-aged woman with Graves' ophthalmopathy. The V and J genes are TRBV10-3 and TRBJ2-3; the D call may be TRBD1 or TRBD2 (5 bases each). The material sequenced was blood. The CDR3, as DNA: TGTGCCATCAGGACACCCCGGGGCCAGGCGGCAGGCACAGATACGCAGTATTTT. It specifies CAIRTPRGQAAGTDTQYF.